These 22 T cell receptor beta chains originate from one sample sequenced in a study of naive and memory T cell subsets (dated by TCRdb to 2016 to 2017). The library was generated by UMI-ligation and nested PCR. The listed sequencing device is Illumina MiSeq. The beta constant-region primer consisted of an equimolar mixture of two oligonucleotides that together covered TRBC1 and TRBC2. TCRdb trimmed public reads at Q25 via fastp, called clones via MiXCR and kept in-frame beta chains. Every distinct CDR3 protein forms one entry, paired with its most common genes and DNA. For this sample there are tens of thousands of distinct CDR3 sequences; around 13% appear just once. The top ten clones comprise around 0.9% of the sample. The sequenced material came from central memory CD4+ T cells from blood. This sample's cell subset or site label indicates: central memory, CD45RA- CD27+. All receptors derive from a human donor in good health.

In its sample, this clonotype was seen many times. The chain uses TRBV19 and TRBJ2-7; a weak D match, TRBD2 (6 bases). Germline CDR1 reads LNHDA; CDR2 reads SQIVND (reference sequence). This CDR3 region has 13 residues. V was clipped by 7 bases and J by 3 bases, with 13 bases between them. The chain's CDR3 is CASMGDSYYEQYF. The CDR3 nucleotides are TGTGCCAGTATGGGGGACTCTTACTACGAGCAGTACTTC.

This clonotype appeared many times. J is TRBJ2-6 and V is TRBV10-3; no clear D. The CDR3 contains 14 residues. In germline, CDR1 is ENHRY, CDR2 SYGVKD. Trimming stripped 3 bases from V and 2 bases from J, with 5 bases between. The chain's CDR3 is CAISDRTGANVLTF. In nucleotides, the CDR3 is TGTGCCATCAGTGATCGAACTGGGGCCAACGTCCTGACTTTC.

This clonotype has only a few counts. The chain joins TRBV20-1 to TRBJ1-1, with 12 bases that match TRBD1. Germline-derived CDR1 and CDR2 are DFQATT and SNEGSKA (reference sequence). The CDR3 spans 15 residues. The ends lost 3 bases at V and 3 bases at J; junction bases unmatched: 5. CDR3 amino acids: CSASPGTGGDTEAFF. In DNA form, the CDR3 reads TGCAGTGCTAGCCCCGGGACAGGGGGCGACACTGAAGCTTTCTTT.

This clonotype was detected only a few times. V and J are TRBV20-1 and TRBJ1-5; perhaps TRBD1 as D (6 bases). CDR1 is DFQATT, CDR2 SNEGSKA, per germline (reference sequence). Trimming pared 3 bases from V and 1 base from J, leaving 13 bases between. The CDR3 contains 15 residues. The DNA for the CDR3 is TGCAGTGCTAGGGGAGCAGGGGCCAGCAATCAGCCCCAGCATTTT. Amino acids: CSARGAGASNQPQHF.

There are many counts of this clonotype. The chain carries TRBV6-2 or TRBV6-3 and TRBJ2-1; 8 positions agree with TRBD1. Germline assignment: CDR1 MNHEY and CDR2 SVGEGT. V gave up 11 bases and J gave up 7 bases; unmatched junction bases: 13. The CDR3 extends over 14 amino acids. The chain's CDR3 is CASRAGGAKNEQFF. The CDR3 nucleotides read TGTGCCTCGAGGGCAGGGGGCGCGAAGAATGAGCAGTTCTTC.

This clonotype was picked up many times. The chain uses TRBV6-5 and TRBJ2-7; 8 bases align to TRBD1. The trim removed 4 bases at V and 6 bases at J, leaving 11 bases unmatched. From germline, CDR1 is MNHEY and CDR2 SVGAGI. There are 15 residues in the CDR3. In DNA, the CDR3 is TGTGCCAGCAGTTTACGGACAGGGTATAGTTCCGAGCAGTACTTC. Protein product: CASSLRTGYSSEQYF.

A few counts support this clonotype. The V and J genes are TRBV9 and TRBJ2-3; D is ambiguous. This CDR3 comprises 13 residues. The V gene lost 4 bases and the J gene lost 6 bases, with 12 bases spanning the gap. Germline CDR1 reads SGDLS; CDR2 reads YYNGEE. The DNA for the CDR3 is TGTGCCAGCAGCCGTGCCCCTGCGGATACGCAGTATTTT. Protein sequence: CASSRAPADTQYF.

To note about this clonotype: A much larger clone sits a single nucleotide away, making a read error possible. The chain combines TRBV18 with TRBJ1-6; 8 bases align to TRBD1. The length of the CDR3 is 16 residues. Germline V gene lookup returns CDR1 KGHSH and CDR2 LQKENI. V lost 4 bases, J lost 4 bases, and 6 bases stayed unmatched. CDR3 protein: CASSLQQGEYNSPLHF. The CDR3, as DNA: TGTGCCAGCTCACTGCAACAGGGGGAATATAATTCACCCCTCCACTTT.

The V call is TRBV20-1, the J call TRBJ2-1; the D gene could be TRBD1 or TRBD2 (7 bases each). The CDR3 spans 15 residues. Looked up from germline, CDR1 is DFQATT and CDR2 is SNEGSKA (reference sequence). V lost 1 base and J lost 6, with 16 bases in between. CDR3 DNA sequence: TGCAGTGCTAGAGGCTCCAGGGGGGGATCCAATGAGCAGTTCTTC. Residues: CSARGSRGGSNEQFF.

This chain's CDR3 is CSAMNTEAFF. CDR3 DNA sequence: TGCAGTGCGATGAACACTGAAGCTTTCTTT. The chain recombines TRBV20-1 with TRBJ1-1, with D uncertain. CDR1 and CDR2 (germline): DFQATT, SNEGSKA (reference sequence). Trimming stripped 6 bases from V and 0 bases from J, with 2 bases between. The CDR3 has 10 amino acids.

V is TRBV29-1 and J is TRBJ2-5, with D possibly being TRBD2 (5 bases). The CDR3 has 15 amino acids. The germline V gene has CDR1 SQVTM and CDR2 ANQGSEA. V lost 4 bases, J lost 1 base, and 16 bases lay in between. The CDR3 region is CSVVKPRALQETQYF. The DNA of the CDR3 is TGCAGCGTTGTCAAGCCGCGGGCCCTCCAAGAGACCCAGTACTTC.

The rearrangement links TRBV12-3 or TRBV12-4 to TRBJ1-1; 7 positions agree with TRBD1. The CDR3 has 14 residues. V shed 6 bases, J shed 7 bases, and the junction held 11 bases outside the gene matches. CDR3 sequence: CASRPGTADREAFF. CDR3 nucleotides: TGTGCCAGCAGGCCGGGGACAGCCGACCGTGAAGCTTTCTTT.

This clonotype was observed a few times. This chain joins TRBV2 and TRBJ1-1; D gene unclear. The germline gives CDR1 SNHLY, CDR2 FYNNEI. The V end lost 5 bases, the J end lost 7 bases, and 11 bases lay between the germline ends. The CDR3 is 12 amino acids. The CDR3 here is CASSLARLEAFF. As DNA, the CDR3 is TGTGCCAGCAGTTTGGCACGGCTTGAAGCTTTCTTT.

This chain joins TRBV27 and TRBJ2-5; 7 positions agree with TRBD1. V gave up 2 bases and J gave up 10 bases; unmatched junction bases: 10. The length of the CDR3 is 14 residues. Per the germline V gene, CDR1 is MNHEY and CDR2 is SMNVEV (reference sequence). The CDR3 reads CASSLDRARAVQYF. The CDR3 DNA sequence: TGTGCCAGCAGTTTAGACAGGGCCCGAGCGGTCCAGTACTTC.

This clonotype was counted only a few times. V is TRBV7-9 and J is TRBJ1-4; D is unclear. Germline values: CDR1 SEHNR, CDR2 FQNEAQ (reference sequence). The germline V and J ends were trimmed by 4 bases and 5 bases, with 14 bases remaining between them. The CDR3 covers 15 residues. Here the CDR3 reads CASSSLKTGNEKLFF. CDR3 DNA sequence: TGTGCCAGCAGCTCCCTCAAAACGGGGAATGAAAAACTGTTTTTT.

At least ten counts were recorded for this clonotype. The chain joins TRBV7-2 to TRBJ2-1; perhaps D is TRBD1 or TRBD2 (5 bases each). The germline V and J ends were trimmed by 1 base and 11 bases, with 9 bases remaining between them. Germline CDR1 SGHTA, CDR2 FQGNSA. This CDR3 is built from 12 residues. Written as DNA, the CDR3 is TGTGCCAGCAGCTTAGTAGTGGGACAGCAGTTCTTC. The encoded protein is CASSLVVGQQFF.

This clonotype was seen only a few times. The V gene is TRBV4-3, the J gene TRBJ2-7; 9 nucleotides match TRBD2. The J segment lost 9 bases and the V segment lost 0 bases, leaving 9 bases of the junction unmatched. This CDR3 region has 15 residues. Looked up from germline, CDR1 is LGHNA and CDR2 is YSLEER. The CDR3 nucleotides read TGCGCCAGCAGCCAAGACGCGGGAGGGACTTCTGGGCAGTACTTC. Its translation: CASSQDAGGTSGQYF.

There are a few counts of this clonotype. The V call is TRBV5-4, the J call TRBJ2-5, with D tentatively TRBD1 or TRBD2 (5 bases each). CDR3 length equals 17 residues. V gave up 0 bases and J gave up 4 bases, with 19 bases separating them. In germline, CDR1 is SGHNT, CDR2 YYREEE (reference sequence). The CDR3 DNA reads as TGTGCCAGCAGCTTGGCCGGTGGGCGGGTTGGGGGAGAGACCCAGTACTTC. This sequence encodes CASSLAGGRVGGETQYF.

This clonotype came up many times. This chain uses TRBV18 with TRBJ2-7, with D perhaps matching TRBD2 (5 bases). CDR3 size: 17 residues. The germline gives CDR1 KGHSH, CDR2 LQKENI. Deletions cut 6 bases from V and 2 bases from J, with 23 bases between. CDR3 sequence reads: CASSLGRGGHPPYEQYF. CDR3 sequence (DNA): TGTGCCAGCTCCCTGGGTCGGGGTGGCCACCCGCCCTACGAGCAGTACTTC.

This clonotype has ten or more counts. The V call is TRBV28, the J call TRBJ2-3, with D hard to call. The CDR3 is 14 amino acids. Germline lookup yields CDR1 MDHEN and CDR2 SYDVKM. Trimming stripped 7 bases from V and 4 bases from J, with 15 bases between. The CDR3 region has the DNA TGTGCCAGCATCTCACGGGCTAGTGCAGATACGCAGTATTTT. Residues: CASISRASADTQYF.

The table lists this clonotype with many counts. The V gene is TRBV18, the J gene TRBJ2-5; 11 bases match TRBD2. Germline CDR1 is KGHSH and CDR2 is LQKENI. After removal of 5 bases from V and 5 bases from J, the junction contained 10 bases not matched to a gene. The CDR3 sequence is 16 residues long. This CDR3 reads CASSSIALAGVETQYF. CDR3 DNA sequence: TGTGCCAGCTCATCAATTGCACTAGCGGGAGTTGAGACCCAGTACTTC.

The table lists this clonotype with many counts. The chain employs TRBV6-1 and TRBJ2-3; the D call may be TRBD1 or TRBD2 (5 bases each). V shed 1 base and J shed 9 bases, with 11 bases lying between them. The CDR3 contains 13 residues. The germline V gene encodes CDR1 MNHNS and CDR2 SASEGT. The CDR3 nucleotides are TGTGCCAGCAGTGAAGTGGGGGAGAGAACGCAGTATTTT. Its protein is CASSEVGERTQYF.